The subject of this entry is one TCR beta chain. The antigen is unknown. Repertoires were generated with immunoSEQ multiplex PCR, while TCRdb's copy carries only in-frame clones and drops some. The profile shows more than 20,000 clones, around 86% of them singletons. The data stem from a study of T cell responses to AZD1222 COVID-19 vaccine. Study outcomes and limitations: A mostly white British donor set with more females was recruited, and clonal diversity was possibly underestimated. Within unmutated variant regions lay the reported targets of nearly half of spike-specific TCRs.

Pooling was applied to second doses at about 4 or about 12 weeks. This clonotype was obtained from an adult who received the AZD1222 COVID-19 vaccine. Source: peripheral blood, taken 28 days after the second AZD1222 dose.

In nucleotides, the CDR3 is TGTGCCAGCAGCCAAGGCGCGAGTACAGATACGCAGTATTTT. Its protein is CASSQGASTDTQYF. The V and J genes are TRBV3-1 (or the pseudogene TRBV3-2) and TRBJ2-3; D gene uncertain. Trimming removed 1 base at V and 3 bases at J, with 8 bases between. Germline V gene sequence: CDR1 LGHDT, CDR2 YNNKEL (reference sequence). This CDR3 contains 14 residues.